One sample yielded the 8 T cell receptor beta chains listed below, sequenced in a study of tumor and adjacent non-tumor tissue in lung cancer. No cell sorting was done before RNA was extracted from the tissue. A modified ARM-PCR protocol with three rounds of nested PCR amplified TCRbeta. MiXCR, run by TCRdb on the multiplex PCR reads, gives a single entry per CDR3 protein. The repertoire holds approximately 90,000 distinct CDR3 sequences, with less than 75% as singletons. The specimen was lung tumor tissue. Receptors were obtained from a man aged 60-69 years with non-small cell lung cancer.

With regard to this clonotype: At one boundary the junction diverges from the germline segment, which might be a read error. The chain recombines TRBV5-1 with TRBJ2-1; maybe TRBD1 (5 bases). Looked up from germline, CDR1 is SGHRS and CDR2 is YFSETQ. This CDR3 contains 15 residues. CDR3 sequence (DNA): TGCGCCAGCAACTCACCCCTGACAGCCTACAATGAGCAGTTCTTT. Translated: CASNSPLTAYNEQFF.

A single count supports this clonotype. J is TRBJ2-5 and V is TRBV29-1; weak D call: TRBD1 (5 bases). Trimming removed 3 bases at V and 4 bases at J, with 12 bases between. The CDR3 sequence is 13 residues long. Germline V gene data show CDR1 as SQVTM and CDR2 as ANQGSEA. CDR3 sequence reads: CSVDVGLGETQYF. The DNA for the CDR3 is TGCAGCGTTGATGTGGGGCTAGGAGAGACCCAGTACTTC.

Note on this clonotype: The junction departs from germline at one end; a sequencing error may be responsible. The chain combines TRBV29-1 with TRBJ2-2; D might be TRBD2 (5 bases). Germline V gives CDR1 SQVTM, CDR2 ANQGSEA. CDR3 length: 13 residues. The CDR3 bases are TGCAGCGTTGACGACGAGATAACCGGGAAGCTGTTTTTT. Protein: CSVDDEITGKLFF.

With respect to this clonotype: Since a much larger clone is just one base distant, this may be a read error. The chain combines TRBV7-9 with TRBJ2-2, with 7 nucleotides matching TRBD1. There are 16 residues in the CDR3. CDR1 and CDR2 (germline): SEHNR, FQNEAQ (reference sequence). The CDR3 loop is CASSPRRDRNTRELFF. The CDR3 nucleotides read TGTGCCAGCAGCCCACGCCGGGACAGAAACACCCGGGAGCTGTTTTTT.

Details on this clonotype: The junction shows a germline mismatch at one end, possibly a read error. The CDR3 sequence: CVSSSGTARPDTQYF. In DNA, the CDR3 is TGTGTCAGCAGTAGCGGGACAGCCAGGCCAGATACGCAGTATTTT. V and J are TRBV12-3 or TRBV12-4 and TRBJ2-3, with D perhaps TRBD2 (8 bases). This CDR3 comprises 15 residues.

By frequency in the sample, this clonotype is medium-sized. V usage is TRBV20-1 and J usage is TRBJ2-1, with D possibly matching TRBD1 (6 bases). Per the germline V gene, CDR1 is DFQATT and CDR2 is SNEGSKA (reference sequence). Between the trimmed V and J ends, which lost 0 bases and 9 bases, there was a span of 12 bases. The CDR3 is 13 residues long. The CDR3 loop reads CSARETQQGEQFF. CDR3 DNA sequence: TGCAGTGCTAGAGAGACTCAACAGGGTGAGCAGTTCTTC.

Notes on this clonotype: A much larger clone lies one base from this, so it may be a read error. CDR3 protein: CASILEATNEKLFF. Written as DNA, the CDR3 is TGTGCCAGCATCTTGGAAGCAACTAATGAAAAACTGTTTTTT. The rearrangement links TRBV5-6 to TRBJ1-4, with D unclear. The CDR3 loop spans 14 amino acids. Germline loops: CDR1 SGHDT, CDR2 YYEEEE.

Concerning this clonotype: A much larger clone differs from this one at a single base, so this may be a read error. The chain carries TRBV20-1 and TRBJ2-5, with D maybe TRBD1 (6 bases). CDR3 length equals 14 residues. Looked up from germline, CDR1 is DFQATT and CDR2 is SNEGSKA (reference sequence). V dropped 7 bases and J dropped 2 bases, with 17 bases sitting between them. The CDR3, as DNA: TGCAGTGATTTGACAGGCCTGACGCAAGAGACCCAGTACTTC. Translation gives CSDLTGLTQETQYF.